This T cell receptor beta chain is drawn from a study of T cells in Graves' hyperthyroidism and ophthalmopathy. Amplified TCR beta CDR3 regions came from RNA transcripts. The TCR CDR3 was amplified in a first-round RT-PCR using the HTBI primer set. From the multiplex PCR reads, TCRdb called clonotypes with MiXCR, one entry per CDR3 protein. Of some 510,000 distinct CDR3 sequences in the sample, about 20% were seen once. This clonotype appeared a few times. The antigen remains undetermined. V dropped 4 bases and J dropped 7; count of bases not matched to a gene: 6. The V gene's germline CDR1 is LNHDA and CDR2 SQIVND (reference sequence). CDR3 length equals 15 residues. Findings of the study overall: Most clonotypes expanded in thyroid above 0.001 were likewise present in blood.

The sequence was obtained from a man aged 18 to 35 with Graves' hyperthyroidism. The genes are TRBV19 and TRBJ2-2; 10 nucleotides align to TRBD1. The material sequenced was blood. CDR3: CASSTRQGAVGELFF. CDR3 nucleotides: TGTGCCAGTAGTACCAGACAGGGGGCGGTCGGGGAGCTGTTTTTT.